This T cell receptor (beta chain) is drawn from a study of cytomegalovirus exposure and HLA in healthy donors. Study-wide results and caveats: Highly shared variants forming one cluster were likely a sequencing artifact. Later analysis associated a missense DCLRE1C variant with TCR beta V- and J-gene trimming. The study flagged around 150 TCR beta chains as cytomegalovirus-associated.

60 Vbeta and 13 Jbeta primers were used in PCR. Assay: immunoSEQ multiplex PCR; the TCRdb copy retains only in-frame clones and omits some. The sample comprises around 150,000 clones, 60% to 85% of which are singletons, and about 2.7% rests with the top ten. This clone has only one observation. Antigen specificity is unknown. Per germline, CDR1 SGHRS and CDR2 YFSETQ. V dropped 4 bases and J dropped 2 bases, with 15 bases sitting between them. This CDR3 comprises 15 residues. This sequence originates from a woman aged 45-60 years in good health and CMV-seropositive. The chain has TRBV5-1 and TRBJ1-2, with D perhaps matching TRBD1 (6 bases). Sequenced material: PBMCs. The CDR3, as DNA: TGCGCCAGCAGCCCGTCAGGGGTTGGGAACTATGGCTACACCTTC. This translates into CASSPSGVGNYGYTF. The full variable domain, in which reference TRBV5-1 and TRBJ1-2 provide the parts outside the CDR3, is KAGVTQTPRYLIKTRGQQVTLSCSPISGHRSVSWYQQTPGQGLQFLFEYFSETQRNKGNFPGRFSGRQFSNSRSEMNVSTLELGDSALYLCASSPSGVGNYGYTFGSGTRLTVV.